The present TCR beta chain was sequenced within a study of T cell responses to AZD1222 COVID-19 vaccine. Method: immunoSEQ multiplex PCR; TCRdb's copy keeps in-frame clones and lacks some. This table has some 99,000 clones, approximately 89% appearing once. This CDR3 spans 14 amino acids. Deletions cut 0 bases from V and 2 bases from J, with 6 bases between. The germline gives CDR1 SGHDT, CDR2 YYEEEE. This sequence originates from an adult who received the AZD1222 COVID-19 vaccine. This material consisted of peripheral blood, taken 28 days after the second AZD1222 dose. The V gene is TRBV5-6, the J gene TRBJ1-3; D may be TRBD1 (5 bases). CDR3 amino acids: CASSLGGAGNTIYF. The CDR3 bases are TGTGCCAGCAGCTTGGGAGGGGCTGGAAACACCATATATTTT.